A selection of T cell receptor beta chains follows, all from one sample in a study of early T cells in non-severe SARS-CoV-2 infection. TCRdb re-derived calls from the 5' RACE reads in MiXCR, one entry per CDR3 protein. Among about 19,000 distinct CDR3 sequences, less than 5% were seen once, and the ten largest hold 7.2%. Input material: whole blood. These receptors were taken from an adult who was a healthcare worker with PCR-confirmed SARS-CoV-2 infection or an uninfected control (not recorded which). CDR3s include the opening cysteine and the closing phenylalanine or tryptophan. A D gene is named only where the DNA matches it firmly. Expanded clones are given a class, and other clones once, few, many or no size at all.

V gene: TRBV10-3; J gene: TRBJ2-1; D gene: NA; clone size: few; CDR3 protein: CAISEGREQFF; CDR3 DNA: TGTGCCATCAGTGAGGGGCGTGAGCAGTTCTTC
V gene: TRBV20-1; J gene: TRBJ1-5; D gene: NA; clone size: many; CDR3 protein: CSARDSGVSSNQPQHF; CDR3 DNA: TGCAGTGCTAGAGATTCCGGGGTTTCGAGCAATCAGCCCCAGCATTTT
V gene: TRBV7-6; J gene: TRBJ2-1; D gene: TRBD2; clone size: many; CDR3 protein: CASSSLGLAGDSYNEQFF; CDR3 DNA: TGTGCCAGCAGCTCCCTGGGACTAGCGGGGGATTCCTACAATGAGCAGTTCTTC
V gene: TRBV27; J gene: TRBJ2-3; D gene: TRBD1; clone size: many; CDR3 protein: CASSPGQVYIDTQYF; CDR3 DNA: TGTGCCAGCAGCCCGGGACAGGTGTACATAGATACGCAGTATTTT
V gene: TRBV19; J gene: TRBJ2-2; D gene: NA; clone size: many; CDR3 protein: CASRNVLETGELFF; CDR3 DNA: TGTGCCAGTAGAAACGTGCTGGAGACCGGGGAGCTGTTTTTT
V gene: TRBV3-1; J gene: TRBJ2-1; D gene: TRBD1; clone size: many; CDR3 protein: CASSPRDRVGNEQFF; CDR3 DNA: TGTGCCAGCAGCCCTCGGGACAGGGTAGGTAATGAGCAGTTCTTC
V gene: TRBV29-1; J gene: TRBJ2-7; D gene: TRBD2; clone size: medium-sized; CDR3 protein: CSVESGINEQYF; CDR3 DNA: TGCAGCGTTGAGAGCGGGATAAACGAGCAGTACTTC
V gene: TRBV6-6; J gene: TRBJ1-2; D gene: NA; clone size: few; CDR3 protein: CASSRQDGYTF; CDR3 DNA: TGTGCCAGCAGCCGCCAGGATGGCTACACCTTC
V gene: TRBV7-7; J gene: TRBJ2-1; D gene: TRBD2; clone size: few; CDR3 protein: CASSLAGGPHNEQFF; CDR3 DNA: TGTGCTAGCAGCCTAGCGGGGGGGCCTCACAATGAGCAGTTCTTC
V gene: TRBV20-1; J gene: TRBJ1-2; D gene: TRBD1; clone size: once; CDR3 protein: CSARDAQGGYGYTF; CDR3 DNA: TGCAGTGCTAGAGATGCACAGGGGGGATATGGCTACACCTTC
V gene: TRBV10-3; J gene: TRBJ2-3; D gene: NA; clone size: many; CDR3 protein: CAADQGGGTDTQYF; CDR3 DNA: TGTGCCGCCGATCAGGGCGGGGGCACAGATACGCAGTATTTT
V gene: TRBV6-2/TRBV6-3; J gene: TRBJ2-7; D gene: TRBD1; clone size: many; CDR3 protein: CASEKDRVSYEQYF; CDR3 DNA: TGTGCCAGCGAGAAGGACAGGGTCTCCTACGAGCAGTACTTC
V gene: TRBV9; J gene: TRBJ1-6; D gene: TRBD1; clone size: many; CDR3 protein: CASSQSGTENSPLHF; CDR3 DNA: TGTGCCAGCAGCCAAAGCGGGACAGAAAATTCACCCCTCCACTTT
V gene: TRBV6-4; J gene: TRBJ2-6; D gene: NA; clone size: many; CDR3 protein: CASSMDFSGANVLTF; CDR3 DNA: TGTGCCAGCAGTATGGACTTCTCTGGGGCCAACGTCCTGACTTTC
V gene: TRBV7-2; J gene: TRBJ2-3; D gene: NA; clone size: few; CDR3 protein: CASSARQVSDTQYF; CDR3 DNA: TGTGCCAGCAGCGCCCGACAGGTCTCAGATACGCAGTATTTT
V gene: TRBV29-1; J gene: TRBJ1-5; D gene: TRBD1; clone size: many; CDR3 protein: CSVEIRGNQPQHF; CDR3 DNA: TGCAGCGTTGAAATCAGGGGGAATCAGCCCCAGCATTTT
V gene: TRBV12-3/TRBV12-4; J gene: TRBJ2-2; D gene: NA; clone size: many; CDR3 protein: CASSLFGTPSAGELFF; CDR3 DNA: TGTGCCAGCAGTTTATTCGGGACCCCGAGCGCCGGGGAGCTGTTTTTT
V gene: TRBV6-1; J gene: TRBJ2-7; D gene: NA; clone size: NA; CDR3 protein: CASSEGGDEQYF; CDR3 DNA: TGTGCCAGCAGTGAAGGGGGGGACGAGCAGTACTTC
V gene: TRBV5-1; J gene: TRBJ2-3; D gene: NA; clone size: NA; CDR3 protein: CASSLAVNTQYF; CDR3 DNA: TGCGCCAGCAGCCTCGCAGTCAATACGCAGTATTTT
V gene: TRBV2; J gene: TRBJ1-2; D gene: TRBD1; clone size: many; CDR3 protein: CASSPPGQNYGYTF; CDR3 DNA: TGTGCCAGCAGTCCTCCGGGACAGAACTATGGCTACACCTTC
V gene: TRBV3-2; J gene: TRBJ1-6; D gene: NA; clone size: many; CDR3 protein: CASSQAGVNSPLHF; CDR3 DNA: TGTGCCAGCAGCCAAGCAGGGGTGAATTCACCCCTCCACTTT
V gene: TRBV20-1; J gene: TRBJ2-3; D gene: NA; clone size: many; CDR3 protein: CSANTGLNTDTQYF; CDR3 DNA: TGCAGTGCTAACACGGGACTCAACACAGATACGCAGTATTTT
V gene: TRBV20-1; J gene: TRBJ1-2; D gene: NA; clone size: many; CDR3 protein: CSAKTSPSGNGYTF; CDR3 DNA: TGCAGTGCGAAGACCTCCCCGAGCGGCAATGGCTACACCTTC
V gene: TRBV20-1; J gene: TRBJ2-1; D gene: NA; clone size: many; CDR3 protein: CSARDLRGVSYNEQFF; CDR3 DNA: TGCAGTGCTAGAGATCTGAGGGGGGTCTCCTACAATGAGCAGTTCTTC
V gene: TRBV9; J gene: TRBJ2-7; D gene: TRBD2; clone size: many; CDR3 protein: CASSPPSGSSYEQYF; CDR3 DNA: TGTGCCAGCAGCCCCCCTAGCGGTAGCTCCTACGAGCAGTACTTC
V gene: TRBV7-2; J gene: TRBJ2-5; D gene: NA; clone size: many; CDR3 protein: CASREGGRQETQYF; CDR3 DNA: TGTGCCAGCAGGGAGGGGGGCCGGCAAGAGACCCAGTACTTC
V gene: TRBV6-2/TRBV6-3; J gene: TRBJ2-1; D gene: TRBD1; clone size: NA; CDR3 protein: CASLGTVALNEQFF; CDR3 DNA: TGTGCCAGCCTTGGGACAGTAGCGTTGAATGAGCAGTTCTTC
V gene: TRBV6-6; J gene: TRBJ2-7; D gene: TRBD1; clone size: medium-sized; CDR3 protein: CASSMGTGGEQYF; CDR3 DNA: TGTGCCAGCAGTATGGGGACAGGGGGCGAGCAGTACTTC
V gene: TRBV12-3/TRBV12-4; J gene: TRBJ1-5; D gene: NA; clone size: many; CDR3 protein: CASSVNLGAHQPQHF; CDR3 DNA: TGTGCCAGCAGTGTAAACCTGGGAGCACATCAGCCCCAGCATTTT
V gene: TRBV13; J gene: TRBJ1-1; D gene: NA; clone size: many; CDR3 protein: CASSLAQNTEAFF; CDR3 DNA: TGTGCCAGCAGCTTGGCCCAGAACACTGAAGCTTTCTTT
V gene: TRBV6-6; J gene: TRBJ1-1; D gene: NA; clone size: many; CDR3 protein: CASRGERYTEAFF; CDR3 DNA: TGTGCCAGCAGGGGGGAGAGGTACACTGAAGCTTTCTTT
V gene: TRBV19; J gene: TRBJ1-2; D gene: TRBD1; clone size: NA; CDR3 protein: CASSPRRDGGQDPVVNYGYTF; CDR3 DNA: TGTGCCAGTAGTCCCCGGCGCGATGGAGGACAGGATCCGGTCGTCAACTATGGCTACACCTTC
V gene: TRBV6-6; J gene: TRBJ2-7; D gene: TRBD2; clone size: many; CDR3 protein: CASSYAELAGDYEQYF; CDR3 DNA: TGTGCCAGCAGTTACGCGGAGCTAGCGGGGGACTACGAGCAGTACTTC
V gene: TRBV12-3/TRBV12-4; J gene: TRBJ2-5; D gene: TRBD1; clone size: many; CDR3 protein: CASSSGTGRETQYF; CDR3 DNA: TGTGCCAGCAGCTCCGGGACAGGGAGAGAGACCCAGTACTTC
V gene: TRBV2; J gene: TRBJ1-1; D gene: NA; clone size: NA; CDR3 protein: CASSVGGNTEAFF; CDR3 DNA: TGTGCCAGCAGTGTCGGAGGGAACACTGAAGCTTTCTTT
V gene: TRBV10-3; J gene: TRBJ2-7; D gene: NA; clone size: many; CDR3 protein: CATKADLYEQYF; CDR3 DNA: TGTGCCACCAAAGCGGACCTCTACGAGCAGTACTTC
V gene: TRBV4-2; J gene: TRBJ2-1; D gene: NA; clone size: many; CDR3 protein: CASSQDHRRSSYNEQFF; CDR3 DNA: TGTGCCAGCAGCCAAGATCATCGGCGGAGCTCCTACAATGAGCAGTTCTTC
V gene: TRBV5-4; J gene: TRBJ2-3; D gene: NA; clone size: many; CDR3 protein: CASSRRQGTDTQYF; CDR3 DNA: TGTGCCAGCAGCAGGAGACAGGGCACAGATACGCAGTATTTT
V gene: TRBV11-2; J gene: TRBJ1-2; D gene: NA; clone size: many; CDR3 protein: CASSLLGSALGSYGYTF; CDR3 DNA: TGTGCCAGCAGCTTATTAGGTAGTGCCCTGGGTTCGTATGGCTACACCTTC
V gene: TRBV12-3/TRBV12-4; J gene: TRBJ2-7; D gene: TRBD2; clone size: many; CDR3 protein: CASSLSLAGWKQYF; CDR3 DNA: TGTGCCAGCAGTTTATCCCTAGCGGGGTGGAAGCAGTACTTC
V gene: TRBV6-1; J gene: TRBJ2-4; D gene: NA; clone size: many; CDR3 protein: CASSEGGMAKNIQYF; CDR3 DNA: TGTGCCAGCAGTGAAGGGGGGATGGCCAAAAACATTCAGTACTTC
V gene: TRBV6-2/TRBV6-3; J gene: TRBJ2-5; D gene: NA; clone size: many; CDR3 protein: CASRGTVQETQYF; CDR3 DNA: TGTGCCAGCAGGGGGACGGTTCAAGAGACCCAGTACTTC